This T cell receptor beta chain was recovered during a study of pediatric ulcerative colitis (dated by TCRdb to the late 2010s). Looking at the study overall: Six or seven ulcerative colitis patients had pancolitis and two had left-sided colitis, with histology consistent with ulcerative colitis in all. From eight or nine newly diagnosed, treatment-naive pediatric ulcerative colitis patients and four non-IBD control children, paired blood and rectal samples were collected. By Pediatric Ulcerative Colitis Activity Index, a couple of patients had mild disease, several had moderate disease and three had acute severe colitis. General conclusions and limits of the study: Because the repertoires came from total lymphocyte DNA, rare subsets such as regulatory T cells may have patterns that are not reflected. The healthy control group was small, with only a handful of individuals. Clonal overlap between a subject's own blood and rectum was significantly greater in ulcerative colitis patients than in controls, which suggests more T cell trafficking to inflamed tissue. A couple of rectal CDR3 clonotypes were found in every ulcerative colitis patient but in no control. Rectal repertoire features separated controls, mild-moderate and acute severe colitis patients; acute severe colitis showed reduced rectal diversity due to clonal expansions. A couple of patients' blood samples yielded substantially fewer templates for technical reasons and were excluded from blood-rectal overlap analysis. Blood-derived T cells may have been included in the rectal pinch biopsies, particularly in patients with overt colitis.

In regard to this clone: Its antigen is still unknown. One junction end does not reproduce the germline sequence, and a read error may be involved.

From the germline V gene, CDR1 is LGHNA and CDR2 is YSLEER. The CDR3 runs 14 residues from the cysteine to the phenylalanine. The only DNA kept is the CDR3, 42 bases in frame from the first base. During colonoscopy, one to two rectal pinch biopsies were obtained for research purposes. Before the diagnostic colonoscopy, none of the ulcerative colitis patients had been given immunosuppressive medication. Before DNA isolation, rectal biopsies were subjected to proteinase K digestion. The Wizard kit (Promega) was used to extract genomic DNA from the blood and intestinal samples. Through the immunoSEQ TRB Survey service, multiplex V and J primers were used to amplify rearranged CDR3 beta regions from genomic DNA. To keep sequencing depth the same across samples, survey-level depth of up to 500,000 reads per sample was applied. The libraries were purified and pooled, then sequenced using Illumina technology. Concerning the study's data processing: Productive clonality, sample overlap, pairwise scatters, CDR3 beta length, V/D/J gene usage and productiveness were all assessed with the immunoSEQ online tools. Calculated diversity was defined as the number of unique rearrangements divided by total templates times 100, and Shannon and Simpson indices were additionally computed. Principal component analysis used the R prcomp function and ggbiplot package on Z-score normalized data. Blood-rectal clonal overlap within each subject was quantified with Morisita's index. Drawn from immuneACCESS, this table holds only the in-frame rearrangements with V and J called that TCRdb kept. Clones are partly lost; checked studies trace under half to an unresolved V gene and leave the rest unexplained. The DNA gave D and trimming, while V, J and clone size come from that table. The sample profile shows fewer than 30,000 clones; over 55% of them were found once. The top ten hold over 6% of the sample.

The specimen was gut tissue. Recombination joined TRBV4-3 with TRBJ2-7; the junction holds 7 bases that match TRBD1. The TCR was taken from a boy aged 10-17 years with severe ulcerative colitis. The CDR3: CASSQDLVTGVPHF. The nucleotide sequence reads as follows: TGCGCCAGCAGCCAAGATCTGGTAACAGGGGTTCCTCACTTC.